This is a list of T cell receptor beta chains from one sample in a study of blood T cell repertoires in COVID-19. Some clones are missing from TCRdb's copy, which holds only in-frame ones; the method was immunoSEQ multiplex PCR. This repertoire shows 150,000 to 200,000 clones, over 60% found once; its top ten account for approximately 27%. What was sequenced was peripheral blood. Source of these receptors: a woman aged 65 to 85 with acute or convalescent COVID-19. The CDR3 runs from the conserved cysteine through the conserved F or W. Fields, in order: V gene, J gene, CDR3 protein.

>TRBV15|TRBJ2-7
CATSGSGAHEQYF
>TRBV18|TRBJ1-6
CASSPRTGDNSPLHF
>TRBV12-1|TRBJ2-1
CASSLGTSGSSGDSYNEQFF
>TRBV11-2|TRBJ2-7
CASSLASGTGGYEQYF
>TRBV10-1|TRBJ2-2
CASSKLAGAGELFF
>TRBV5-6|TRBJ2-5
CASSWATSGRWETQYF
>TRBV18|TRBJ1-1
CASSPTGGSVGNTEAFF
>TRBV6-6|TRBJ1-5
CASTPTGGGNQPQHF
>TRBV5-1|TRBJ1-6
CASSQTGGGNSPLHF
>TRBV29-1|TRBJ1-5
CSVGTGEGQPQHF
>TRBV19|TRBJ2-1
CASKVQGNEQFF
>TRBV19|TRBJ2-5
CASSALYSPQETQYF
>TRBV2|TRBJ1-3
CASSHGRGRRNTIYF
>TRBV27|TRBJ2-2
CASTLGVAGELFF
>TRBV5-1|TRBJ2-3
CASSSGGNTDTQYF
>TRBV9|TRBJ2-1
CASSPYEGLAGDVQFF
>TRBV3-1/TRBV3-2|TRBJ2-7
CASSQERASGSVSHEQYF
>TRBV4-1|TRBJ1-6
CASSQFPGQSSPLHF
>TRBV15|TRBJ1-5
CATSRDGWPDSSNQPQHF
>TRBV5-4|TRBJ2-7
CASSYGTSGYEQYF
>TRBV5-4|TRBJ2-1
CASSLALAGGYNEQFF
>TRBV12-5|TRBJ1-4
CASATDRGNEKLFF
>TRBV10-3|TRBJ1-2
CAISESFRDRSSYGYTF
>TRBV7-2|TRBJ2-5
CASSINTGTGEETQYF
>TRBV20-1|TRBJ2-2
CSASKAGATGELFF
>TRBV9|TRBJ2-1
CASSVEPSGSWNEQFF
>TRBV29-1|TRBJ2-3
CSVEGERGLSIPTDTQYF
>TRBV6-5|TRBJ2-7
CASSSTSGGSLHEQYF
>TRBV7-9|TRBJ1-3
CASSSSRNGRNTIYF
>TRBV6-1|TRBJ2-2
CASSEEAYMNTGELFF
>TRBV18|TRBJ1-4
CASSSTGANEKLFF
>TRBV18|TRBJ1-6
CASSPYTPTGGNHSPLHF
>TRBV19|TRBJ1-5
CASSTGTGNTNQPQHF
>TRBV7-2|TRBJ1-6
CASSLTGVENNSPLHF
>TRBV15|TRBJ2-1
CATSSDRGQGENEQFF
>TRBV5-6|TRBJ2-3
CASSLPVGLAGEDTQYF
>TRBV4-1|TRBJ2-1
CASSQRPPAGGSDEQFF
>TRBV5-4|TRBJ2-1
CASSRAVAGVRDEQFF
>TRBV7-8|TRBJ2-1
CASSPQFF
>TRBV2|TRBJ1-2
CATTWDTWNGLTF
>TRBV7-2|TRBJ1-6
CASSFRPLTEYNSPLHF
>TRBV3-1/TRBV3-2|TRBJ1-1
CASSQGPFSGAFF
>TRBV20-1|TRBJ2-7
CSANDIPKKGRHYEQYF
>TRBV5-5|TRBJ2-4
CASSRGTSGNIQYF
>TRBV7-2|TRBJ2-1
CASSLETSGSAYNEQFF
>TRBV2|TRBJ2-1
CASSEAGHEQFF
>TRBV19|TRBJ1-5
CASSRTAATAGNQPQHF
>TRBV7-9|TRBJ1-6
CASSFTGGSSYNSPLHF
>TRBV19|TRBJ2-7
CASRTGFGLDEQYF
>TRBV11-2|TRBJ1-2
CASSSGQGRAYGYTF
>TRBV5-4|TRBJ1-4
CASSFTRGTNEKLFF
>TRBV7-2|TRBJ2-5
CASSPTTLETQYF
>TRBV19|TRBJ1-6
CASSGQGSSPLHF
>TRBV15|TRBJ2-1
CATKPGLAGGIEQFF